The sequence of this TCR beta chain was determined in a study of T-cell memory formation after mild COVID-19. The V gene's germline CDR1 is ENHRY and CDR2 SYGVKD. Trimming at V came to 2 bases and at J to 0 bases, leaving 5 bases not matched to a gene. This CDR3 is 16 amino acids long. Constant-segment primers and 5'RACE yielded cDNA libraries for TCR alpha and TCR beta, each carrying sample barcodes and UMIs. One entry per CDR3 protein, called by TCRdb with MiXCR from the 5' RACE reads. This table holds roughly 610,000 distinct CDR3 sequences, 17% found once. Regarding the study as a whole: Pre-infection memory carried some responding clones, suggesting that cross-reactive memory joined. The main location of contracting CD4+ clones was CM and EM, and that of contracting CD8+ clones was EMRA.

This clonotype came up a few times. As yet, its antigen is unknown. The material sequenced was PBMCs or a T cell subset sorted from them (not recorded which). This TCR was sampled from an adult woman who had mild COVID-19 (a few samples of this study predate the infection). Cell type and time point are not known. The rearrangement joins TRBV10-3 to TRBJ2-5, with 8 bases that match TRBD2. CDR3 DNA: TGTGCCATCAGTGAGGGACTAGCTACGAACCAAGAGACCCAGTACTTC. Protein product: CAISEGLATNQETQYF.